A single sample is the source of the 17 T cell receptor beta chains below, sequenced in a study of T cell repertoires in cytomegalovirus infection. A single record per CDR3 protein comes from TCRdb applying MiXCR to the reads. This sample has around 170,000 distinct CDR3 sequences, with about 15% found just once. The sequenced sample was PBMCs. These receptors came from a human donor in good health (CMV status not recorded). Some clones in this sample may be carry-over from other donors' samples.

The CDR3 region has the DNA TGCAGTGCTAGGGGAGTAGTAGCGCAATCCTACGAGCAGTACTTC. It is translated as CSARGVVAQSYEQYF. The chain has TRBV20-1 and TRBJ2-7, with D possibly matching TRBD2 (5 bases). The germline V gene has CDR1 DFQATT and CDR2 SNEGSKA (reference sequence). Trimming cost V 3 bases and J 1 base, with 16 bases left between them. CDR3 length equals 15 residues.

Many counts were recorded for this clonotype. CDR3 residues: CASTQGAYQPQHF. The CDR3 DNA reads TGTGCCAGCACACAGGGGGCATATCAGCCCCAGCATTTT. The chain joins TRBV28 to TRBJ1-5; TRBD1 matches 9 bases. From germline, CDR1 is MDHEN and CDR2 SYDVKM. This CDR3 has 13 residues. The ends lost 7 bases at V and 5 bases at J; junction bases unmatched: 3.

This clonotype was picked up a small number of times. This chain connects TRBV20-1 to TRBJ2-7; 7 bases are shared with TRBD2. V dropped 3 bases and J dropped 4; count of bases not matched to a gene: 9. This CDR3 has 14 residues. Germline V gene sequence: CDR1 DFQATT, CDR2 SNEGSKA (reference sequence). The CDR3 loop is CSASTGTILYEQYF. The CDR3 nucleotides read TGCAGTGCTAGCACCGGGACTATCTTATACGAGCAGTACTTC.

This clonotype was seen repeatedly, ten times or more. The chain links TRBV7-2 to TRBJ2-7; 15 bases map to TRBD2. V lost 5 bases to trimming and J lost 0 bases; unmatched junction nucleotides: 5. This CDR3 has 17 residues. Looked up from germline, CDR1 is SGHTA and CDR2 is FQGNSA. The CDR3: CASSRGLAGGSSYEQYF. CDR3 coding DNA: TGTGCCAGCAGCCGGGGACTAGCGGGAGGTAGCTCCTACGAGCAGTACTTC.

This clonotype was counted between two and nine times. This chain uses TRBV6-2 or TRBV6-3 with TRBJ1-6; 11 bases map to TRBD1. CDR3 length equals 15 residues. The germline V gene has CDR1 MNHEY and CDR2 SVGEGT. Germline trimming cut 5 bases from V and 9 bases from J; bases unmatched to any gene: 6. The CDR3 DNA reads TGTGCCAGCAGTGGACAGGGGGCGCGGATTTCACCCCTCCACTTT. Its protein is CASSGQGARISPLHF.

This clonotype was detected a few times. Here the CDR3 DNA reads TGTGCCAGCAGTGGACTAGCGGGAGGGCGATTCGAGCAGTACTTC. It specifies CASSGLAGGRFEQYF. This rearrangement joins TRBV6-2 or TRBV6-3 to TRBJ2-7; 15 bases align to TRBD2. This CDR3 region has 15 residues. The junction had 5 bases not matched to a gene; V was cut back by 5 bases and J by 6 bases. The V gene's germline CDR1 is MNHEY and CDR2 SVGEGT.

This clonotype was seen only a few times. The chain links TRBV19 to TRBJ2-2, with 10 bases lining up with TRBD1. With 7 bases clipped from V and 3 bases from J, the junction kept 8 bases outside the gene matches. CDR1 and CDR2 from the germline V gene are LNHDA and SQIVND (reference sequence). CDR3 length equals 16 residues. The CDR3 loop reads CASNLPGTGDTGELFF. CDR3 sequence (DNA): TGTGCCAGTAATTTGCCCGGGACAGGGGACACCGGGGAGCTGTTTTTT.

This clonotype was picked up many times. The rearrangement links TRBV7-2 to TRBJ2-1, with D perhaps matching TRBD1 or TRBD2 (5 bases each). CDR1 SGHTA and CDR2 FQGNSA come from the germline V gene. Trimming took off 7 bases at V and 6 bases at J, with 13 bases between the two ends. The CDR3 totals 13 residues. CDR3 in amino acids: CASTQRGTNEQFF. CDR3 DNA: TGTGCCAGCACCCAGAGGGGAACCAATGAGCAGTTCTTC.

This clonotype was detected a few times. The chain joins TRBV28 to TRBJ2-7; D gene ambiguous. The CDR3 spans 11 residues. Germline CDR1 reads MDHEN; CDR2 reads SYDVKM. V lost 9 bases and J lost 3, with 9 bases in between. This chain's CDR3 is CASTNGYEQYF. CDR3 bases: TGTGCCAGTACCAATGGCTACGAGCAGTACTTC.

A few counts support this clonotype. The rearrangement links TRBV12-3 or TRBV12-4 to TRBJ2-5; D possibly uses TRBD1 or TRBD2 (6 bases each). Trimming pared 6 bases from V and 7 bases from J, leaving 21 bases between. This CDR3 is built from 15 residues. The CDR3 is CASSRGTTAGATQYF. DNA of the CDR3: TGTGCCAGCAGCCGGGGGACCACAGCAGGGGCGACCCAGTACTTC.

The chain uses TRBV6-2 or TRBV6-3 and TRBJ2-7; the D gene is possibly TRBD1 (6 bases). Trimming took off 6 bases at V and 5 bases at J, with 14 bases between the two ends. The CDR3 has 13 residues. Per germline, CDR1 MNHEY and CDR2 SVGEGT. CDR3 amino acids: CASRDSGDNEQYF. The CDR3 nucleotides read TGTGCCAGCAGGGACTCCGGGGACAACGAGCAGTACTTC.

The J gene is TRBJ2-3, the V gene TRBV28, with TRBD2 matching over 13 bases. The V segment lost 4 bases and the J segment 2 bases; nucleotides outside the gene matches: 3. The germline V gene encodes CDR1 MDHEN and CDR2 SYDVKM. The CDR3 runs 16 residues. The CDR3 bases are TGTGCCAGCAGTTCCGGGACTAGCGGGATCACAGATACGCAGTATTTT. Translating it yields CASSSGTSGITDTQYF.

This clonotype was picked up a small number of times. The V gene is TRBV28, the J gene TRBJ2-7; D tentatively reads TRBD1 or TRBD2 (5 bases each). CDR3 length equals 15 residues. The V end was cut by 4 bases, the J end by 2 bases, with 15 bases between. Germline lookup yields CDR1 MDHEN and CDR2 SYDVKM. In DNA, the CDR3 is TGTGCCAGCAGTTCGGGTGGGACGACTCCCTACGAGCAGTACTTC. Translated, it gives CASSSGGTTPYEQYF. Full variable domain (missing parts from reference TRBV28 and TRBJ2-7): DVKVTQSSRYLVKRTGEKVFLECVQDMDHENMFWYRQDPGLGLRLIYFSYDVKMKEKGDIPEGYSVSREKKERFSLILESASTNQTSMYLCASSSGGTTPYEQYFGPGTRLTVT.

This clonotype appeared a few times. The rearrangement joins TRBV12-5 to TRBJ2-3, with D hard to call. The CDR3 length is 15 residues. Germline V gene lookup returns CDR1 LGHNT and CDR2 FRNRAP. Trimming took 3 bases from V and 2 from J, leaving 12 bases between them. This CDR3 is CASGLGIQHTDTQYF. The CDR3 DNA is TGTGCTAGTGGTTTAGGAATACAGCACACAGATACGCAGTATTTT.

The J gene is TRBJ2-7, the V gene TRBV29-1; D is ambiguous. Germline V CDR1 and CDR2: SQVTM, ANQGSEA. Trimming pared 4 bases from V and 0 bases from J, leaving 7 bases between. The CDR3 has 12 amino acids. The CDR3 DNA follows: TGCAGCGTTGTTCAGGACTCCTACGAGCAGTACTTC. Protein: CSVVQDSYEQYF.

This clonotype was recorded many times. The V gene is TRBV7-2, the J gene TRBJ2-2, with a tentative D call TRBD2 (6 bases). Germline V lookup: CDR1 SGHTA, CDR2 FQGNSA. The CDR3 has 14 amino acids. V lost 2 bases and J 11 bases, leaving 15 bases between the germline ends. In DNA, the CDR3 is TGTGCCAGCAGCTTAAGTGCGGGGCTCCGAGAGCTGTTTTTT. It translates to CASSLSAGLRELFF.

A few counts support this clonotype. The chain links TRBV2 to TRBJ2-2; 11 nucleotides match TRBD2. V gave up 7 bases and J gave up 1 base; unmatched junction bases: 2. The CDR3 covers 15 residues. Germline CDR1 reads SNHLY; CDR2 reads FYNNEI. CDR3 in amino acids: CASKGLAVNTGELFF. The CDR3 nucleotides are TGTGCCAGCAAGGGACTAGCGGTGAACACCGGGGAGCTGTTTTTT.